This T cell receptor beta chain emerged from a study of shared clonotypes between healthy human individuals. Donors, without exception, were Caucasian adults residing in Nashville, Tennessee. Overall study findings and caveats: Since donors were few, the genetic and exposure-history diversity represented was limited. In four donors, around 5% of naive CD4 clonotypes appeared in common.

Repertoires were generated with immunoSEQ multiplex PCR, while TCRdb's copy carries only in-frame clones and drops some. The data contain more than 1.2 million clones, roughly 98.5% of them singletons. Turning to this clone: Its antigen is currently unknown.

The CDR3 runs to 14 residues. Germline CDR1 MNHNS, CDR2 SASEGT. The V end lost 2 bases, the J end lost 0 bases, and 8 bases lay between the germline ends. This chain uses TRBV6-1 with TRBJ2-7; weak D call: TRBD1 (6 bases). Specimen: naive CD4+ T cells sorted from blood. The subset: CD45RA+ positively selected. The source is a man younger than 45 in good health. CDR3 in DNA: TGTGCCAGCAGTGAAACAGGGAGCTCCTACGAGCAGTACTTC. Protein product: CASSETGSSYEQYF.